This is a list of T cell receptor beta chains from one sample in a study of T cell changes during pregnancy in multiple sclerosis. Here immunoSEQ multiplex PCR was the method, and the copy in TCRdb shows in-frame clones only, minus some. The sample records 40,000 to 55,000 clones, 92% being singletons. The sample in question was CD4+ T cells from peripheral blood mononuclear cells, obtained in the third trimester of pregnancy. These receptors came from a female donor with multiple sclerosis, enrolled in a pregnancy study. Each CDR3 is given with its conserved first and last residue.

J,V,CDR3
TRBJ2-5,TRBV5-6,CASSLLSFRRKETQYF
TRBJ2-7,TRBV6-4,CASSVTSGTEQYF
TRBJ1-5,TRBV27,CASSWEANQPQHF
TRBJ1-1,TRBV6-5,CASSYPNTEAFF
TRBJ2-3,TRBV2,CASSERQVGPDTQYF
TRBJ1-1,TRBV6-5,CASSYGGLGTEAFF
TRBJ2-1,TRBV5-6,CASNPTGEDEQFF
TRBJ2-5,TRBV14,CASSQKRAEALRETQYF
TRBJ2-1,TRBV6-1,CASSAQGNEQFF
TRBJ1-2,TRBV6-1,CASSESPGQGSYGYTF
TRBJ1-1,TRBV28,CASTSGHRNTEAFF
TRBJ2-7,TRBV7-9,CASSLDLGQGVPEQYF
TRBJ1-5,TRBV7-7,CASSPIPQTGRLKQPQHF
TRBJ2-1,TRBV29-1,CSVEVFLGLAGVGSEQFF
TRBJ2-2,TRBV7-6,CASSLVAGAQRTGELFF
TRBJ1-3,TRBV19,CASSREKSPGNTIYF
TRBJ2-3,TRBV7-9,CASSLELAGGPDTQYF
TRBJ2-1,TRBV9,CASSVALAGVNEQFF
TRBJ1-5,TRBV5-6,CASSLTRGRNQPQHF
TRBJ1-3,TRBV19,CASASPRGQYTIYF
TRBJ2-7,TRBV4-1,CASSQGDKAYEQYF
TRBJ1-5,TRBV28,CAASRRVGDQPQHF
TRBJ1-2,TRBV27,CASSPRTGLGYGYTF
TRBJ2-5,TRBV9,CASSVGLAGGGETQYF
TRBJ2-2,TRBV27,CASRDRGVTGELFF
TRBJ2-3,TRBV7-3,CASSPGGDTQYF
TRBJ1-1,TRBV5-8,CATNTRVRITEAFF
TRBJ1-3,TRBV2,CASRNDRATGNTIYF
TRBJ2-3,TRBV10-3,CAISKTGDVTDTQYF
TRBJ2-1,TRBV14,CASSQDRDEQFF
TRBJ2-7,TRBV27,CASSKAGAHEQYF
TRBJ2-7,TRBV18,CASSPGTGFTYEQYF
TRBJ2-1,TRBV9,CASSVATGTSGSLYNEQFF
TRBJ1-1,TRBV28,CASSPDRMNTEAFF
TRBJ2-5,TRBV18,CASSDTYGVETQYF
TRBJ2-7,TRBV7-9,CASGTSGRMYEQYF
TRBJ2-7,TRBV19,CASSSRGFYEQYF
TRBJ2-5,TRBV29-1,CSVASGSAETQYF
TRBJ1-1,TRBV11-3,CASSLDWTGRMNTEAFF
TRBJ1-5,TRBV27,CASSPGQGKRQPQHF
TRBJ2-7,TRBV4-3,CASSQAHGDSSYEQYF
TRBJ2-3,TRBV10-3,CAISENYEADTQYF
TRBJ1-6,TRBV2,CASSEGLRGFSYNSPLHF
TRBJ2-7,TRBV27,CASSRDRYYEQYF
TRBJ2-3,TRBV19,CASTGTGYTDTQYF
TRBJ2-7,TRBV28,CASSLGLANGGLEQYF
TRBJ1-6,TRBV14,CASSQDPQGVSPLHF
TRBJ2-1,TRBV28,CASREGTASYNEQFF
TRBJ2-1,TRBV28,CASSIAGVSSYNEQFF
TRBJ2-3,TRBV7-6,CASSPDSSTDTQYF